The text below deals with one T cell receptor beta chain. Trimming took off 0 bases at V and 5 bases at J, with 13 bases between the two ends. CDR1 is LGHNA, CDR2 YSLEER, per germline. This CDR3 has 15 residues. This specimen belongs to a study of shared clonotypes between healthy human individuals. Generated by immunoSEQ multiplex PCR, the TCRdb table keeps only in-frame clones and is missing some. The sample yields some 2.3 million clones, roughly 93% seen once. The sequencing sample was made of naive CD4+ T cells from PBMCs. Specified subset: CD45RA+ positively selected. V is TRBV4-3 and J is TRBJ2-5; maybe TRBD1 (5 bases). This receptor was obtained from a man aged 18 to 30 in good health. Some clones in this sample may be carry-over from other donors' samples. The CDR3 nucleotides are TGCGCCAGCAGCCAAGATCCAAGGGGTTTCGAGACCCAGTACTTC. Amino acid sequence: CASSQDPRGFETQYF.